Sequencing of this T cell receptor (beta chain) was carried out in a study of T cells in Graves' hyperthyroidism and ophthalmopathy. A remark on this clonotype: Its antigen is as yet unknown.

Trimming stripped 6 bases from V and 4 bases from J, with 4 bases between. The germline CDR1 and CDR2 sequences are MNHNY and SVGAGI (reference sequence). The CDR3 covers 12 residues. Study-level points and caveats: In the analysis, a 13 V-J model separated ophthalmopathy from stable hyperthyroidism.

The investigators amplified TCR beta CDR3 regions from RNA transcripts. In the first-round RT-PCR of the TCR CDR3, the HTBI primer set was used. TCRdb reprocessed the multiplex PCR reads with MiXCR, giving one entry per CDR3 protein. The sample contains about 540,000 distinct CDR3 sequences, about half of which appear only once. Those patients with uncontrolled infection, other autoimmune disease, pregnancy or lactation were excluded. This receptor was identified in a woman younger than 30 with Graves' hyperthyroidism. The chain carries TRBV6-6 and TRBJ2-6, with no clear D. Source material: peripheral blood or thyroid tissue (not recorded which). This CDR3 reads CASRSGANVLTF. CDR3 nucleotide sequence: TGTGCCAGCAGGTCCGGGGCCAACGTCCTGACTTTC.